Listed below are T cell receptor beta chains from one sample, sequenced in a study of OX40 agonist ivuxolimab in advanced cancers. Sequenced by immunoSEQ multiplex PCR; TCRdb stores in-frame clones only, minus some. The sample consists of about 64,000 clones, 70% to 90% of them appearing once. Sequenced material: CD4+ or CD8+ T cells sorted from blood, taken in a trial of the OX40 agonist ivuxolimab. The receptor source for this set is an adult with an advanced solid tumor such as melanoma, head and neck, liver or kidney cancer. CDR3s include the opening cysteine and the closing phenylalanine or tryptophan. The D gene is left open where the match is weak. A row's size may be missing; if present it is once, few, many or a size class.

TRBV19	.	.	TRBJ1-4	TGTGCCAGTAGTATACAAGATGCCTCGGAAAAACTGTTTTTT	CASSIQDASEKLFF
TRBV4-3	.	.	TRBJ2-5	TGCGCCAGCAGCCAGTACCCGGGGCCCTCTCAAGAGACCCAGTACTTC	CASSQYPGPSQETQYF
TRBV2	.	.	TRBJ2-1	TGTGCCAGCAGTTTTTTGACATCCTTATACTCGGATGAGCAGTTCTTC	CASSFLTSLYSDEQFF
TRBV2	.	.	TRBJ2-3	TGTGCCAGCAGTGGGCCGGGCCCTGGGGCAGATACGCAGTATTTT	CASSGPGPGADTQYF
TRBV19	.	.	TRBJ2-7	TGTGCCAGTAGTGTAGCGGACCATTACGAGCAGTACTTC	CASSVADHYEQYF
TRBV6-1	TRBD1	.	TRBJ1-2	TGTGCCAGCAGTGATCTTGGGACAGGGGGCGGGAACTATGGCTACACCTTC	CASSDLGTGGGNYGYTF
TRBV30	.	.	TRBJ1-2	TGTGCCTGGAGAATCCCGGGACAAGGAGCTAACTATGGCTACACCTTC	CAWRIPGQGANYGYTF
TRBV29-1	.	.	TRBJ2-2	TGCAGCGCCATAGCCAACGAAAAAGCGAACACCGGGGAGCTGTTTTTT	CSAIANEKANTGELFF
TRBV18	.	.	TRBJ2-7	TGTGCCAGCTCACCCGGGGACCCTCCCTACGAGCAGTACTTC	CASSPGDPPYEQYF
TRBV5-1	.	once	TRBJ2-3	TGCGCCAGCAGTTATACATACACAGATACGCAGTATTTT	CASSYTYTDTQYF
TRBV9	.	.	TRBJ1-2	TGTGCCAGCAGCGTAGATCGGGATCCCTATGGCTACACCTTC	CASSVDRDPYGYTF
TRBV19	TRBD2	.	TRBJ2-7	TGTGCCAGTAGTATAGTTACTAGCGGGAGATCCTACGAGCAGTACTTC	CASSIVTSGRSYEQYF
TRBV25-1	.	.	TRBJ2-2	TGTGCCAGCAGTGAATCCGGTTACATTGGAGGGGAGCTGTTTTTT	CASSESGYIGGELFF
TRBV9	.	.	TRBJ1-1	TGTGCCAGCGGGGCGGGACCTGAGAGTGAAGCTTTCTTT	CASGAGPESEAFF
TRBV7-8	.	.	TRBJ1-2	TGTGCCAGCAGCTTAAGGGTGGATGGCTATGGCTACACCTTC	CASSLRVDGYGYTF
TRBV30	TRBD1	.	TRBJ1-3	TGTGCCTGGAGTGCTACAGGGGTTCCAAACACCATATATTTT	CAWSATGVPNTIYF
TRBV18	TRBD1	.	TRBJ1-1	TGTGCCAGCTCACGGGGACAGGGCGGCACTGAAGCTTTCTTT	CASSRGQGGTEAFF
TRBV5-1	.	.	TRBJ2-3	TGCGCCAGCAGCTTCCGACAGAGCACAGATACGCAGTATTTT	CASSFRQSTDTQYF